Listed here is a single T cell receptor (beta chain). The germline V gene encodes CDR1 SQVTM and CDR2 ANQGSEA. The CDR3 is 13 residues long. V was pared by 8 bases and J by 4 bases, with 9 bases of the junction left unmatched. This sample stems from a study of blood T cell repertoires in COVID-19. Across the whole study: The United States, Italy and Spain provided the acute and convalescent COVID-19 samples. The analysed material was cDNA or gDNA that came from T cells, B-cell-depleted T cells, or PBMCs.

Authors' analysis steps: By means of reference gene primer amplification, nucleated cell counts were estimated. Sequencing used immunoSEQ multiplex PCR; TCRdb keeps in-frame clones, though not all of them. The DNA was the basis for D and trimming; V, J and clone size are from that table. The sample contains some 250,000 clones, about 86% of which appear only once. Sequenced sample: peripheral blood. This TCR came from a woman aged 60-75 years with active or convalescent COVID-19. V is TRBV29-1 and J is TRBJ2-3; 7 nucleotides align to TRBD1. CDR3: CSFGTADPDTQYF. The DNA for the CDR3 is TGCAGCTTCGGGACAGCGGACCCAGATACGCAGTATTTT.